The present T cell receptor (beta chain) was sequenced within a study of beta chain features in type 1 diabetes. Notes on this clone: As yet, its antigen is unknown.

The CDR3 has 17 residues. Germline CDR1 is SGHDN and CDR2 is FVKESK. The V and J ends lost 3 bases and 0 bases respectively, with 15 bases between them. The investigators reverse transcribed all of the isolated RNA, so they sequenced expressed TCRB transcripts. Using immunoSEQ multiplex PCR, the repertoire was profiled, and TCRdb retains in-frame clones only, with some absent. The data contain 500,000 to 850,000 clones, over 13% of them seen just once; the ten biggest clones take up 0.03% to 0.04%. Notes on the study in general: Shortening of TCRB CDR3s, moderate but significant, appeared in all four CD4+ subsets of Type 1 diabetes patients.

Sequencing was carried out using naive CD4+ T cells from blood. This clonotype originated in a man aged 18 to 29 with type 1 diabetes. J is TRBJ2-1 and V is TRBV14; D possibly corresponds to TRBD2 (6 bases). DNA for the CDR3: TGTGCCAGCAGCCAGGGGGGTCAATCGAGCTCCTACAATGAGCAGTTCTTC. Translated, it gives CASSQGGQSSSYNEQFF. Full variable domain (remainder filled in from reference TRBV14 and TRBJ2-1): EAGVTQFPSHSVIEKGQTVTLRCDPISGHDNLYWYRRVMGKEIKFLLHFVKESKQDESGMPNNRFLAERTGGTYSTLKVQPAELEDSGVYFCASSQGGQSSSYNEQFFGPGTRLTVL.